This T cell receptor (beta chain) was recorded in a study of PD-L1 blockade in urothelial cancer. The junction had 6 bases not matched to a gene; V was cut back by 3 bases and J by 6 bases. From germline, CDR1 is SGHDT and CDR2 YYEEEE. This CDR3 has 14 residues. Described time point: pretreatment peripheral blood. Libraries were prepared by immunoSEQ multiplex PCR; TCRdb keeps only in-frame clonotypes and omits some of them. This sample yields around 100,000 clones, of which about nine tenths are seen a single time; about 2% belongs to the top ten. Sequenced here: PBMCs, sampled around atezolizumab (anti-PD-L1) treatment. The V call is TRBV5-6, the J call TRBJ1-1; 9 nucleotides line up with TRBD1. The TCR originated in a man aged 60 to 75 with urothelial cancer. CDR3 bases: TGTGCCAGCAGCTCCCGAGGACAGGGGCCTGAAGCTTTCTTT. This translates into CASSSRGQGPEAFF.